This TCR beta chain was identified during a study of shared T cell receptors in the human thymus. V lost 8 bases to trimming and J lost 3 bases; unmatched junction nucleotides: 5. Germline assignment: CDR1 SGHVT and CDR2 SQSDAQ. The CDR3 covers 13 residues. Repertoires were generated with immunoSEQ multiplex PCR, while TCRdb's copy carries only in-frame clones and drops some. The data contain hundreds of thousands of clones, approximately 85% of them seen just once; the ten biggest clones take up 0.0095% to 0.013%. These same data were also listed under a study on human thymus T cells. In that study: Resected material from corrective heart surgery provided the thymus tissue analysed. V and J gene usage appeared biased in thymic and blood repertoires.

Specimen: thymocytes. The chain recombines TRBV7-4 with TRBJ1-1; 8 positions match TRBD1. The source is a girl under three years old with a congenital heart defect. Here the CDR3 DNA reads TGTGCCAGCTGGGAGACAGGGGACACTGAAGCTTTCTTT. This sequence encodes CASWETGDTEAFF.